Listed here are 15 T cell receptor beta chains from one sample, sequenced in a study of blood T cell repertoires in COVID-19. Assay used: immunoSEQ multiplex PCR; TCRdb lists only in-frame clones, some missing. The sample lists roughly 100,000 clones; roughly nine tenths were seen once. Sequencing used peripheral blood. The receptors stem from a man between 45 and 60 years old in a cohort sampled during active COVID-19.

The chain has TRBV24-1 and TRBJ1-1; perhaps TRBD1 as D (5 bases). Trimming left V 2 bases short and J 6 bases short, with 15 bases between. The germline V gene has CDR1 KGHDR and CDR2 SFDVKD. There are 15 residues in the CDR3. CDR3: CATSDSRGGGAEAFF. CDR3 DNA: TGTGCCACCAGTGATTCCCGGGGCGGGGGTGCTGAAGCTTTCTTT.

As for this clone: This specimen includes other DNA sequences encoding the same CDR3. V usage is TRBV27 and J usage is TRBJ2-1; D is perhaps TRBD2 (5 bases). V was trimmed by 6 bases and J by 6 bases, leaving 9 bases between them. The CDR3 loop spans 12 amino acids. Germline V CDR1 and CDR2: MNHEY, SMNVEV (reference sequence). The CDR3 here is CASRLGGNEQFF. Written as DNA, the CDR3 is TGTGCCAGCAGACTCGGAGGCAATGAGCAGTTCTTC.

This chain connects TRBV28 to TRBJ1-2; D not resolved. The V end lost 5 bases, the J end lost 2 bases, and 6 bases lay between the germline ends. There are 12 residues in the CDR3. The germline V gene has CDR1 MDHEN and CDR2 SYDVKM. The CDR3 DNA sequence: TGTGCCAGCAGTGTCGGGAACTATGGCTACACCTTC. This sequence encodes CASSVGNYGYTF.

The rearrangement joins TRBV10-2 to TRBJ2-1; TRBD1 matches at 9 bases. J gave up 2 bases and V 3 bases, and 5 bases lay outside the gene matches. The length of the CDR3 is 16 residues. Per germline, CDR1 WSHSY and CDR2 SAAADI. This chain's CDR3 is CASSDPGQGAYNEQFF. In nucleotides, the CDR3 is TGCGCCAGCAGTGATCCGGGACAGGGTGCCTACAATGAGCAGTTCTTC.

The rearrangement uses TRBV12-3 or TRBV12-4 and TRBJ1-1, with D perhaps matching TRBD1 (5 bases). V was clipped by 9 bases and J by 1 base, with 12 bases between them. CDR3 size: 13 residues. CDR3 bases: TGTGCCAGTGGTACGGGGGGGAACACTGAAGCTTTCTTT. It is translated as CASGTGGNTEAFF.

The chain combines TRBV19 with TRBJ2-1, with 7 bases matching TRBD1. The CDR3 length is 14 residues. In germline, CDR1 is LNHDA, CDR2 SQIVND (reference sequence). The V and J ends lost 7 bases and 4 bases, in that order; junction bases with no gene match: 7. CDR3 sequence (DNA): TGTGCCAGTAAGGGGGCGGTACTTTACAATGAGCAGTTCTTC. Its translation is CASKGAVLYNEQFF.

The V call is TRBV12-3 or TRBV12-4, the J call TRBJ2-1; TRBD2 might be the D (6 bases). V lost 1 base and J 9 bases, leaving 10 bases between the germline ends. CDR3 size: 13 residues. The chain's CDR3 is CASSLGLGGEQFF. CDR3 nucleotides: TGTGCCAGCAGTTTAGGGTTGGGAGGTGAGCAGTTCTTC.

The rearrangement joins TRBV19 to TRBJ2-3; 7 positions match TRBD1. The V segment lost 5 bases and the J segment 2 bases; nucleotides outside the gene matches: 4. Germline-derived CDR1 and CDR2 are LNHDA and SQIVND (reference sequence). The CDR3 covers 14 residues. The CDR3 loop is CASSRDRYTDTQYF. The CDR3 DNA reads TGTGCCAGTAGTCGGGACAGATACACAGATACGCAGTATTTT.

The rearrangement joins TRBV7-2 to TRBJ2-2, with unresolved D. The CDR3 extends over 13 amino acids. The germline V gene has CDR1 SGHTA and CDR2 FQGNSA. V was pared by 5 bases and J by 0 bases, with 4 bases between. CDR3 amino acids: CASSTANTGELFF. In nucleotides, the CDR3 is TGTGCCAGCAGCACAGCGAACACCGGGGAGCTGTTTTTT.

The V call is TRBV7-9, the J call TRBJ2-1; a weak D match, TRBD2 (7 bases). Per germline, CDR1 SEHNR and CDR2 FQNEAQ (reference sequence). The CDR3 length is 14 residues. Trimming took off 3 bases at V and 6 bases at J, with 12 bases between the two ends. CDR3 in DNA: TGTGCCAGCAGCTTTGGACTAGGGGGCAATGAGCAGTTCTTC. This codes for CASSFGLGGNEQFF. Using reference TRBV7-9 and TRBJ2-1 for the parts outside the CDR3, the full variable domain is DTGVSQNPRHKITKRGQNVTFRCDPISEHNRLYWYRQTLGQGPEFLTYFQNEAQLEKSRLLSDRFSAERPKGSFSTLEIQRTEQGDSAMYLCASSFGLGGNEQFFGPGTRLTVL.

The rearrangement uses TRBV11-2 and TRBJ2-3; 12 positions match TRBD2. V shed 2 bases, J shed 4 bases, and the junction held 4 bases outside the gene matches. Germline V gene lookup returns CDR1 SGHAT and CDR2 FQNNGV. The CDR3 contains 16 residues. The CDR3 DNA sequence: TGTGCCAGCAGCTTAATGTCTAGCGGGGGGGCAGATACGCAGTATTTT. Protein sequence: CASSLMSSGGADTQYF.

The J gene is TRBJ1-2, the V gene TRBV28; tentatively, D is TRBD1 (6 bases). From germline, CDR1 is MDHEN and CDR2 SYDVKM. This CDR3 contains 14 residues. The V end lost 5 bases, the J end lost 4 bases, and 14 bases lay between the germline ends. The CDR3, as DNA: TGTGCCAGCAGTCTCGGGACACCTAGCTATGGCTACACCTTC. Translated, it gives CASSLGTPSYGYTF.

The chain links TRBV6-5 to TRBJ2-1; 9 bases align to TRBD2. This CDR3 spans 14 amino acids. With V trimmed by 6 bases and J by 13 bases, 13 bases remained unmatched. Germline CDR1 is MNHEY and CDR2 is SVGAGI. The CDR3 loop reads CASSSESLAGKQFF. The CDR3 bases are TGTGCCAGCAGCTCTGAGTCCCTAGCGGGGAAACAGTTCTTC.

The CDR3 DNA reads TGTGCCAGCATAAGGTCAGGGGGCGACGGCTACACCTTC. It codes for CASIRSGGDGYTF. The gene calls are TRBV6-5 and TRBJ1-2, with 8 positions matching TRBD1. J lost 8 bases, V lost 7 bases, and 9 bases had no gene match. This CDR3 has 13 residues. From germline, CDR1 is MNHEY and CDR2 SVGAGI.

CDR3 region: CASRREGAGANVLTF. CDR3 nucleotide sequence: TGCGCCAGCCGAAGGGAGGGTGCCGGGGCCAACGTCCTGACTTTC. The chain combines TRBV5-1 with TRBJ2-6; TRBD2 aligns across 7 bases. Unmatched junction bases numbered 8, after V lost 7 bases and J lost 4 bases. Looked up from germline, CDR1 is SGHRS and CDR2 is YFSETQ. The CDR3 spans 15 residues.